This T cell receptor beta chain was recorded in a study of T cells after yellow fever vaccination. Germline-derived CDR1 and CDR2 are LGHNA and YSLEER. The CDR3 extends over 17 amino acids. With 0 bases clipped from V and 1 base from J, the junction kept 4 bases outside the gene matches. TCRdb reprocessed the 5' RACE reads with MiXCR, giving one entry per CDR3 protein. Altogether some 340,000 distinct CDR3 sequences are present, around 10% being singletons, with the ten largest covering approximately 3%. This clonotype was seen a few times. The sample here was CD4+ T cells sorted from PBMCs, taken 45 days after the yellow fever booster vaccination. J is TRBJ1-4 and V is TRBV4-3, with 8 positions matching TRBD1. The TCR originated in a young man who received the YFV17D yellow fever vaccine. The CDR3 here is CASSQDGTGGTNEKLFF. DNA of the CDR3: TGCGCCAGCAGCCAAGATGGGACAGGTGGAACTAATGAAAAACTGTTTTTT.